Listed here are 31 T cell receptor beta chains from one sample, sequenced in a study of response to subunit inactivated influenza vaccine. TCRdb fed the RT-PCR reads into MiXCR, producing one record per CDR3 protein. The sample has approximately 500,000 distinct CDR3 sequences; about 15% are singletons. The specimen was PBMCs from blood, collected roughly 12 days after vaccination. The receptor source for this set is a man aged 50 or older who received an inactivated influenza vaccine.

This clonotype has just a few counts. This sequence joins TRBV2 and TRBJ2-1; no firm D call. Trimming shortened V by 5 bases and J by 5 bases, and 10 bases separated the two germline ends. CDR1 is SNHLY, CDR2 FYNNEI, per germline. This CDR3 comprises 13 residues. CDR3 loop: CASSQNGNNEQFF. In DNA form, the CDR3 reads TGTGCCAGCAGTCAGAATGGCAACAATGAGCAGTTCTTC.

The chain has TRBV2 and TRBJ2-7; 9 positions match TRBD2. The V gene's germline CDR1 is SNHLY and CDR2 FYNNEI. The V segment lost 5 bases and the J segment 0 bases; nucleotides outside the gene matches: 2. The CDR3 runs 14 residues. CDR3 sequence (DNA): TGTGCCAGCAGTTTTAGCGGGGGCTCCTACGAGCAGTACTTC. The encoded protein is CASSFSGGSYEQYF.

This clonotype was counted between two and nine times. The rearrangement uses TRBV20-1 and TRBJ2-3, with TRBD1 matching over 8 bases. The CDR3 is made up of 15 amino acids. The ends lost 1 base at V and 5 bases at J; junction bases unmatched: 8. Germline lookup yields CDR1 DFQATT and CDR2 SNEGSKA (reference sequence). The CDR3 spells CSARGRGHFGDTQYF. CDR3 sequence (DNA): TGCAGTGCTAGAGGCAGGGGGCATTTTGGAGATACGCAGTATTTT.

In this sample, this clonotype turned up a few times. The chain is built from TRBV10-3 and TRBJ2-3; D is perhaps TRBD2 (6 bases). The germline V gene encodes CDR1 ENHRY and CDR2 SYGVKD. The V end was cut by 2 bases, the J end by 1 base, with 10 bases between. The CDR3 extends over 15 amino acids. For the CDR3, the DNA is TGTGCCATCAGTGAGGCCGGGACTGGCACAGATACGCAGTATTTT. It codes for CAISEAGTGTDTQYF.

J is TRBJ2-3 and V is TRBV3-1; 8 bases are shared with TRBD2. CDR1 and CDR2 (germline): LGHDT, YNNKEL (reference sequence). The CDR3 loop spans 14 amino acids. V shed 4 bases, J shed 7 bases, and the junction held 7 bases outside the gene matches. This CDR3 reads CASSRTGGIHTQYF. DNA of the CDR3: TGTGCCAGCAGCCGCACGGGAGGGATACATACGCAGTATTTT.

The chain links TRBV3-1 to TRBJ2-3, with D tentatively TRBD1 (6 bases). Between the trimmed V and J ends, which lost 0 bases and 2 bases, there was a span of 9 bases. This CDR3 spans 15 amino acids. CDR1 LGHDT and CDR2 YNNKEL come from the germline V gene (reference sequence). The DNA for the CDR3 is TGTGCCAGCAGCCAAGAGACAGGATACACAGATACGCAGTATTTT. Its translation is CASSQETGYTDTQYF.

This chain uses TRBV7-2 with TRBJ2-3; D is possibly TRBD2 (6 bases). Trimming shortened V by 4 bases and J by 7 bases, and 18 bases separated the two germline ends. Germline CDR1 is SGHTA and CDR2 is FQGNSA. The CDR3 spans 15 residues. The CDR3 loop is CASSSGLGVGYTQYF. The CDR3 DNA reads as TGTGCCAGCAGCTCGGGACTTGGGGTGGGATATACGCAGTATTTT.

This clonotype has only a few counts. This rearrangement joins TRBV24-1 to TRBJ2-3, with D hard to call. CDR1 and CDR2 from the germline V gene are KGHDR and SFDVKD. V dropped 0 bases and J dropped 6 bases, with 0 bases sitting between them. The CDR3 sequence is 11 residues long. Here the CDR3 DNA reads TGTGCCACCAGTGATTTGGATACGCAGTATTTT. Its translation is CATSDLDTQYF.

The CDR3 nucleotides are TGTGCCAGCAGCCGACTCCGACTAGTGGGAGAAGAGACCCAGTACTTC. Translating it yields CASSRLRLVGEETQYF. The V gene is TRBV3-1, the J gene TRBJ2-5, with D possibly TRBD2 on 6 matching bases. This CDR3 has 16 amino acids. Germline values: CDR1 LGHDT, CDR2 YNNKEL (reference sequence). Trimming removed 4 bases from V and 3 bases from J, with 18 bases in between.

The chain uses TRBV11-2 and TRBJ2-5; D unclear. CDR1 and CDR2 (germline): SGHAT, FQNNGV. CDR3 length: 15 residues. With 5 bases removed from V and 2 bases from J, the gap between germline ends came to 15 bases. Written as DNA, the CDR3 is TGTGCCAGCAGCCTACGGCCGTTGGGTCAAGAGACCCAGTACTTC. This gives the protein CASSLRPLGQETQYF. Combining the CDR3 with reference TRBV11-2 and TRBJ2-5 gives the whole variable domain EAGVAQSPRYKIIEKRQSVAFWCNPISGHATLYWYQQILGQGPKLLIQFQNNGVVDDSQLPKDRFSAERLKGVDSTLKIQPAKLEDSAVYLCASSLRPLGQETQYFGPGTRLLVL.

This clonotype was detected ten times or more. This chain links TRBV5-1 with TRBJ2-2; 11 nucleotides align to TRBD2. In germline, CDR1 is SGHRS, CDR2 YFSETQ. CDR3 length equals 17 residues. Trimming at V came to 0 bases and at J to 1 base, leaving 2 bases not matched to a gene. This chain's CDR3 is CASSLGTSGRNTGELFF. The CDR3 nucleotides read TGCGCCAGCAGCTTGGGGACTAGCGGGCGGAACACCGGGGAGCTGTTTTTT. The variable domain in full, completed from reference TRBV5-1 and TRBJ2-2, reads KAGVTQTPRYLIKTRGQQVTLSCSPISGHRSVSWYQQTPGQGLQFLFEYFSETQRNKGNFPGRFSGRQFSNSRSEMNVSTLELGDSALYLCASSLGTSGRNTGELFFGEGSRLTVL.

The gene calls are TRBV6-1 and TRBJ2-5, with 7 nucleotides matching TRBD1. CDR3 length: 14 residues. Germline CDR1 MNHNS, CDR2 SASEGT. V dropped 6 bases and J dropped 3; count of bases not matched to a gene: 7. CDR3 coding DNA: TGTGCCAGCAGCTCACCTACAGGGGAAGAGACCCAGTACTTC. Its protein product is CASSSPTGEETQYF.

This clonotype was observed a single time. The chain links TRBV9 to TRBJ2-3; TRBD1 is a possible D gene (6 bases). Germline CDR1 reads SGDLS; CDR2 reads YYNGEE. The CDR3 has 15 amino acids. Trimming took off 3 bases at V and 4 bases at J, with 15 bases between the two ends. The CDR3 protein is CASSALQGSADTQYF. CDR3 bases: TGTGCCAGCAGCGCGTTACAGGGTAGCGCAGATACGCAGTATTTT.

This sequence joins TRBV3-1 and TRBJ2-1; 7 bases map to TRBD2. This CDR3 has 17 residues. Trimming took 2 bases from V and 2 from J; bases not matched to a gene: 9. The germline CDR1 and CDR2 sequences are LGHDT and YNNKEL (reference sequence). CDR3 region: CASSQPTIREAYNEQFF. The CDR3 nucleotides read TGTGCCAGCAGCCAACCGACTATCCGGGAGGCCTACAATGAGCAGTTCTTC.

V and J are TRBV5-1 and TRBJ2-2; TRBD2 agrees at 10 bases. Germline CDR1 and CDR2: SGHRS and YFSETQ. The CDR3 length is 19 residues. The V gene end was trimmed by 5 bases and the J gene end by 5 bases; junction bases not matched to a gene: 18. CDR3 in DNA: TGCGCCAGCAGTACCTACGTTGGGCTAGCGGGAGTGAGAACCGGGGAGCTGTTTTTT. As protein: CASSTYVGLAGVRTGELFF.

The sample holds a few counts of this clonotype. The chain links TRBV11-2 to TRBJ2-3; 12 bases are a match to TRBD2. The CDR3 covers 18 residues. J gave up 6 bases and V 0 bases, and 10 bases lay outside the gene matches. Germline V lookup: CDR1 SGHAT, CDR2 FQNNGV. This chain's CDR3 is CASSLDEASGGARDTQYF. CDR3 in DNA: TGTGCCAGCAGCTTAGATGAGGCTAGCGGGGGGGCCAGGGATACGCAGTATTTT.

CDR3 amino acids: CASSQVGAGTQYF. The DNA for the CDR3 is TGTGCCAGCAGCCAGGTGGGGGCCGGGACCCAGTACTTC. The rearrangement joins TRBV3-1 to TRBJ2-5; D is perhaps TRBD1 (6 bases). CDR1 and CDR2 from the germline V gene are LGHDT and YNNKEL (reference sequence). Between the trimmed V and J ends, which lost 3 bases and 7 bases, there was a span of 12 bases. This CDR3 comprises 13 residues.

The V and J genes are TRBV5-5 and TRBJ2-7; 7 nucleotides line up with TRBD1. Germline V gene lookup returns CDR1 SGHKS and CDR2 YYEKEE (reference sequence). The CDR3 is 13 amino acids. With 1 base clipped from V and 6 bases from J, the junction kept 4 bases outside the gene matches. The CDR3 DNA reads TGTGCCAGCAGCTTGATGGGACAGAGCGAGCAGTACTTC. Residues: CASSLMGQSEQYF.

CDR3 nucleotide sequence: TGTGCCAGCAGCGATAGCGGGGGGGCCTCTGGCGAGCAGTTCTTC. It specifies CASSDSGGASGEQFF. The chain joins TRBV9 to TRBJ2-1; 11 bases fit TRBD2. CDR3 length: 15 amino acids. V was pared by 3 bases and J by 10 bases, with 9 bases of the junction left unmatched. CDR1 and CDR2 (germline): SGDLS, YYNGEE.

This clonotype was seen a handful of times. The DNA of the CDR3 is TGTGCCAGCAGTTTTCGATTCCCCAGGGGCACAGATACGCAGTATTTT. Translation gives CASSFRFPRGTDTQYF. The chain couples TRBV27 to TRBJ2-3; tentatively, D is TRBD1 (5 bases). The CDR3 is made up of 16 amino acids. Trimming took 3 bases from V and 1 from J, leaving 14 bases between them. CDR1 is MNHEY, CDR2 SMNVEV, per germline (reference sequence).

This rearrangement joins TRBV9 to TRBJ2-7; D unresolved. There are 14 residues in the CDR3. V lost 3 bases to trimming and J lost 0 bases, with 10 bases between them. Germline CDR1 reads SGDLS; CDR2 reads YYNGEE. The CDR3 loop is CASSGSVYSYEQYF. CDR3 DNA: TGTGCCAGCAGCGGTAGTGTCTACTCCTACGAGCAGTACTTC.

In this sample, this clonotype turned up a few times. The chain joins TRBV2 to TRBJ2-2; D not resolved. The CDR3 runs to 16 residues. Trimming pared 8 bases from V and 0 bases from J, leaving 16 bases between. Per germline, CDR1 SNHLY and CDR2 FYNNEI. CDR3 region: CASLVAAATNTGELFF. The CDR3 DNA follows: TGTGCCAGCTTAGTCGCGGCAGCCACGAACACCGGGGAGCTGTTTTTT.

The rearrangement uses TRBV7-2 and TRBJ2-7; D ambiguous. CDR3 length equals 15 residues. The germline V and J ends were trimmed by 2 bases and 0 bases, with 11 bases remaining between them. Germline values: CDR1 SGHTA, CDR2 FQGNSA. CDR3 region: CASSLFGVDSYEQYF. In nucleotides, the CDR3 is TGTGCCAGCAGCTTATTCGGCGTAGACTCCTACGAGCAGTACTTC.

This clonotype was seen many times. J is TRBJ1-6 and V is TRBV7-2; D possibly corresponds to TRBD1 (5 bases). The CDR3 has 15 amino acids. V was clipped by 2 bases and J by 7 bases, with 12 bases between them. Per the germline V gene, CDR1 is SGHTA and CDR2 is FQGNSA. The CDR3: CASSLTGLQNSPLHF. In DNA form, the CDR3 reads TGTGCCAGCAGCTTAACGGGACTACAGAATTCACCCCTCCACTTT. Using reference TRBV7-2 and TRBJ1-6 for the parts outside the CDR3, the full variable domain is GAGVSQSPSNKVTEKGKDVELRCDPISGHTALYWYRQSLGQGLEFLIYFQGNSAPDKSGLPSDRFSAERTGGSVSTLTIQRTQQEDSAVYLCASSLTGLQNSPLHFGNGTRLTVT.

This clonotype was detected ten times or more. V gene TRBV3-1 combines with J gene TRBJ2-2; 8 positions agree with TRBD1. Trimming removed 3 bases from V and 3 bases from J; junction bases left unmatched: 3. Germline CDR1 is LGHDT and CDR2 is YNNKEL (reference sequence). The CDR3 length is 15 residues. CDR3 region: CASSQTGVDTGELFF. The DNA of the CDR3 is TGTGCCAGCAGCCAGACAGGGGTGGACACCGGGGAGCTGTTTTTT.

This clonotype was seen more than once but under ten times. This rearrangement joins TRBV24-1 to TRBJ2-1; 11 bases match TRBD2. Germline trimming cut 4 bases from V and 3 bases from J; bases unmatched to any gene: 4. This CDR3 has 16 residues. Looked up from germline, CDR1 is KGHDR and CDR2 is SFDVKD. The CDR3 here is CATSDHLAGGYNEQFF. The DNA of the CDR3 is TGTGCCACCAGTGACCACCTAGCGGGAGGCTACAATGAGCAGTTCTTC.

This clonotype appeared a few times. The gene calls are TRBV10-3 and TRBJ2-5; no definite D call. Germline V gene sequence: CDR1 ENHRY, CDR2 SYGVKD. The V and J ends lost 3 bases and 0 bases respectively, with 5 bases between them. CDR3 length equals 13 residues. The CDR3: CAISEAYQETQYF. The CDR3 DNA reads TGTGCCATCAGTGAAGCGTACCAAGAGACCCAGTACTTC.

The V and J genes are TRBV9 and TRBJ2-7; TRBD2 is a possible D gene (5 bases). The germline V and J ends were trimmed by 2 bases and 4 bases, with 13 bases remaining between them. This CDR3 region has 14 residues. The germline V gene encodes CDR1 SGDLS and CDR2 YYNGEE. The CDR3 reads CASSVDMGSYEQYF. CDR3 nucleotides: TGTGCCAGCAGCGTCGATATGGGGAGTTACGAGCAGTACTTC.

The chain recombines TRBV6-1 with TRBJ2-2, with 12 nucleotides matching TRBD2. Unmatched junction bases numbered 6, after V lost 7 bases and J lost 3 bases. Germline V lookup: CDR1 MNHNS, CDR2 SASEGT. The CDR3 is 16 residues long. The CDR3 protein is CASKLGLAGYTGELFF. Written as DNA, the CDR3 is TGTGCCAGCAAGCTAGGACTAGCGGGATACACCGGGGAGCTGTTTTTT.

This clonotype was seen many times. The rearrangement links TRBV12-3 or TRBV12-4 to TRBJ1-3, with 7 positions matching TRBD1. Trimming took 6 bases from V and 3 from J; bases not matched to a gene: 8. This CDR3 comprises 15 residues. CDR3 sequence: CASSFLDRVGNTIYF. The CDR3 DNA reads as TGTGCCAGCAGCTTCTTAGACAGGGTTGGAAACACCATATATTTT.

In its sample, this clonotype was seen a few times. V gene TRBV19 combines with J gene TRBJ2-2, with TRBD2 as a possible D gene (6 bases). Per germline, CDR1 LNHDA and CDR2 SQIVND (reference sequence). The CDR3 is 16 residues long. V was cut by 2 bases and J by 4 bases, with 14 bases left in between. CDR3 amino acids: CASSITLAHGTGELFF. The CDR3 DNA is TGTGCCAGTAGTATAACACTAGCCCACGGCACCGGGGAGCTGTTTTTT.